This T cell receptor beta chain stems from a study of T cells in Graves' hyperthyroidism and ophthalmopathy. What was amplified from RNA transcripts were TCR beta CDR3 regions. HTBI primers were used for first-round RT-PCR of the TCR CDR3. TCRdb re-derived calls from the multiplex PCR reads in MiXCR, one entry per CDR3 protein. This repertoire shows around 760,000 distinct CDR3 sequences, under 45% found once; its top ten account for roughly 31%. With a duration under 2 months, the hyperthyroidism was newly diagnosed in patients aged 18 to 65. CDR1 and CDR2 (germline): SGHTA, FQGNSA. The J segment lost 10 bases and the V segment lost 5 bases, leaving 7 bases of the junction unmatched. The CDR3 covers 13 residues. This clonotype was found many times.

The sequence derives from a woman in her forties with Graves' hyperthyroidism. This rearrangement joins TRBV7-2 to TRBJ1-4; TRBD1 matches at 7 bases. The specimen was blood. DNA of the CDR3: TGTGCCAGCAGCACCGGACAGGCGGGAAAACTGTTTTTT. The encoded protein is CASSTGQAGKLFF.